This entry lists 26 T cell receptor beta chains sequenced from one sample in a study of cytomegalovirus exposure and HLA in healthy donors. In the PCR, 60 Vbeta and 13 Jbeta primers were used. TCRdb's table, derived via immunoSEQ multiplex PCR, lists solely in-frame clones and lacks some. The sample comprises approximately 120,000 clones, 8% to 11% of which are singletons, and about 4.7% rests with the top ten. The sequenced material came from PBMCs. These receptors were obtained from a woman under 30 in good health and CMV-seropositive.

This clone was seen a handful of times. This chain uses TRBV28 with TRBJ2-7; perhaps TRBD1 as D (6 bases). Trimming left V 8 bases short and J 0 bases short, with 17 bases between. Germline lookup yields CDR1 MDHEN and CDR2 SYDVKM. This CDR3 has 15 residues. In nucleotides, the CDR3 is TGTGCCAGCTACCCGGGACACTTGAGCTCCTACGAGCAGTACTTC. This gives the protein CASYPGHLSSYEQYF.

This clone has just a few counts. J is TRBJ1-6 and V is TRBV6-1; TRBD1 matches at 7 bases. The V and J ends lost 10 bases and 7 bases, in that order; junction bases with no gene match: 1. The CDR3 runs 11 residues. Germline V gene lookup returns CDR1 MNHNS and CDR2 SASEGT. In nucleotides, the CDR3 is TGTGCCACGGACAGGAATTCACCCCTCCACTTT. Translating it yields CATDRNSPLHF.

This clone was seen a few times. This chain connects TRBV7-3 to TRBJ2-1; D possibly corresponds to TRBD1 (5 bases). V was clipped by 5 bases and J by 4 bases, with 18 bases between them. Germline CDR1 reads SGHTA; CDR2 reads FQGTGA. The CDR3 has 16 amino acids. CDR3 loop: CASSLTGGISYNEQFF. The DNA for the CDR3 is TGTGCCAGCAGCCTCACAGGTGGGATTTCGTACAATGAGCAGTTCTTC.

Concerning this clone: This specimen includes other DNA sequences encoding the same CDR3. V is TRBV6-5 and J is TRBJ2-3; 13 bases fit TRBD2. The germline V gene encodes CDR1 MNHEY and CDR2 SVGAGI. The CDR3 is 16 residues long. Trimming cost V 4 bases and J 1 base; bases outside gene matches: 2. The CDR3 is CASSFGLAGGTDTQYF. CDR3 coding DNA: TGTGCCAGCAGTTTCGGACTAGCGGGGGGCACAGATACGCAGTATTTT.

This clone occurred a few times. This rearrangement joins TRBV30 to TRBJ2-7, with 11 bases identical to TRBD2. The germline V gene encodes CDR1 GTSNPN and CDR2 SVGIG (reference sequence). The J segment lost 0 bases and the V segment lost 2 bases, leaving 21 bases of the junction unmatched. CDR3 length: 21 residues. The CDR3 loop is CAWSTLRAFSGRASGSYEQYF. DNA of the CDR3: TGTGCCTGGAGTACCCTTCGTGCTTTTAGCGGGAGGGCCTCGGGCTCCTACGAGCAGTACTTC.

This clone was seen only a few times. This CDR3 is missing its conserved last phenylalanine or tryptophan, likely due to a read error. The gene calls are TRBV30 and TRBJ2-6, with TRBD1 identical over 8 bases. CDR1 is GTSNPN and CDR2 is SVGIG in the germline V gene (reference sequence). This CDR3 is 18 amino acids long. The J segment lost 0 bases and the V segment lost 0 bases, leaving 7 bases of the junction unmatched. CDR3 in amino acids: CAWSVPAGGGSGANVLTV. The CDR3 region has the DNA TGTGCCTGGAGTGTACCGGCAGGGGGCGGCTCTGGGGCCAACGTCCTGACTGTC.

The genes are TRBV19 and TRBJ2-5; 9 nucleotides align to TRBD2. Germline-derived CDR1 and CDR2 are LNHDA and SQIVND (reference sequence). CDR3 size: 15 residues. Trimming cost V 6 bases and J 4 bases; bases outside gene matches: 9. CDR3 coding DNA: TGTGCCAGTAGATCCCCTGGCGGGAGGGGAGAGACCCAGTACTTC. It is translated as CASRSPGGRGETQYF.

This rearrangement joins TRBV27 to TRBJ2-1; 9 bases are shared with TRBD2. The germline CDR1 and CDR2 sequences are MNHEY and SMNVEV (reference sequence). V lost 2 bases to trimming and J lost 4 bases; unmatched junction nucleotides: 9. The CDR3 has 17 amino acids. The CDR3 sequence is CASSLTPSGRSYNEQFF. CDR3 sequence (DNA): TGTGCCAGCAGTTTAACCCCGAGCGGGAGGTCGTACAATGAGCAGTTCTTC.

This chain joins TRBV27 and TRBJ2-2, with TRBD1 as a possible D gene (6 bases). The CDR3 sequence is 19 residues long. Per germline, CDR1 MNHEY and CDR2 SMNVEV (reference sequence). Between the trimmed V and J ends, which lost 5 bases and 0 bases, there was a span of 22 bases. In nucleotides, the CDR3 is TGTGCCAGCAGTGTAAGTCTACAGGGATTTGCTTCGAACACCGGGGAGCTGTTTTTT. It encodes CASSVSLQGFASNTGELFF.

This rearrangement joins TRBV2 to TRBJ2-1, with a possible D match to TRBD2 (6 bases). Looked up from germline, CDR1 is SNHLY and CDR2 is FYNNEI. This CDR3 is 18 amino acids long. With 1 base removed from V and 0 bases from J, the gap between germline ends came to 16 bases. CDR3 protein: CASSEGMRAGSSYNEQFF. For the CDR3, the DNA is TGTGCCAGCAGTGAAGGAATGCGGGCGGGAAGCTCCTACAATGAGCAGTTCTTC.

A few counts support this clone. DNA of the CDR3: TGCGCCAGCAGCTTGGCCAGTTCCTACGAGCAGTACTTC. This encodes CASSLASSYEQYF. The V call is TRBV5-1, the J call TRBJ2-7; D is unresolved. Trimming shortened V by 0 bases and J by 1 base, and 5 bases separated the two germline ends. The CDR3 covers 13 residues. Per the germline V gene, CDR1 is SGHRS and CDR2 is YFSETQ.

The chain recombines TRBV7-9 with TRBJ2-7; D is unresolved. Trimming took off 5 bases at V and 5 bases at J, with 13 bases between the two ends. The CDR3 spans 13 residues. Germline V lookup: CDR1 SEHNR, CDR2 FQNEAQ (reference sequence). CDR3 residues: CASSQLGRDEQYF. The DNA for the CDR3 is TGTGCCAGCAGCCAGCTAGGCCGGGACGAGCAGTACTTC. The complete variable domain, with remaining parts taken from reference TRBV7-9 and TRBJ2-7, reads DTGVSQNPRHKITKRGQNVTFRCDPISEHNRLYWYRQTLGQGPEFLTYFQNEAQLEKSRLLSDRFSAERPKGSFSTLEIQRTEQGDSAMYLCASSQLGRDEQYFGPGTRLTVT.

This clone was seen more than once but under ten times. The chain is built from TRBV4-2 and TRBJ2-3; possible D gene TRBD2, 7 bases. The germline V and J ends were trimmed by 0 bases and 3 bases, with 10 bases remaining between them. Germline V lookup: CDR1 LGHNA, CDR2 YNFKEQ. The CDR3 loop spans 15 amino acids. CDR3: CASSQDRGATDTQYF. As DNA, the CDR3 is TGTGCCAGCAGCCAAGATCGGGGGGCTACAGATACGCAGTATTTT.

This clone was detected only a few times. V and J are TRBV11-3 and TRBJ2-7; 9 nucleotides align to TRBD1. This CDR3 comprises 17 residues. With V trimmed by 4 bases and J by 7 bases, 17 bases remained unmatched. Per the germline V gene, CDR1 is SGHNT and CDR2 is YENEEA. The CDR3 DNA follows: TGTGCCAGCAGCTCCCCCCCCGCAGGGGACAGGGTGGAGGAGCAGTACTTC. Amino acid sequence: CASSSPPAGDRVEEQYF.

This chain uses TRBV7-9 with TRBJ2-3; weak D call: TRBD2 (6 bases). Germline loops: CDR1 SEHNR, CDR2 FQNEAQ (reference sequence). The CDR3 sequence is 14 residues long. V lost 1 base and J lost 4, with 9 bases in between. The CDR3 coding sequence is TGTGCCAGCAGCTTAGGCGGGAACGCAGATACGCAGTATTTT. This codes for CASSLGGNADTQYF.

This clone was counted a few times. The chain couples TRBV5-6 to TRBJ2-7; 7 bases match TRBD2. The germline V gene encodes CDR1 SGHDT and CDR2 YYEEEE. There are 12 residues in the CDR3. With V trimmed by 0 bases and J by 7 bases, 1 base remained unmatched. CDR3 bases: TGTGCCAGCAGCTTGGCGGGAGGAGAGCAGTACTTC. This encodes CASSLAGGEQYF.

This clone was observed a handful of times. The chain is built from TRBV28 and TRBJ2-4, with D tentatively TRBD1 (6 bases). Germline CDR1 and CDR2: MDHEN and SYDVKM. V lost 6 bases and J 6 bases, leaving 12 bases between the germline ends. The CDR3 is 13 amino acids. CDR3 in amino acids: CASSPGQLNIQYF. In DNA, the CDR3 is TGTGCCAGCAGCCCTGGACAGTTAAACATTCAGTACTTC. Complete variable domain (other parts from reference TRBV28 and TRBJ2-4): DVKVTQSSRYLVKRTGEKVFLECVQDMDHENMFWYRQDPGLGLRLIYFSYDVKMKEKGDIPEGYSVSREKKERFSLILESASTNQTSMYLCASSPGQLNIQYFGAGTRLSVL.

The chain is built from TRBV7-3 and TRBJ2-7; TRBD1 matches 9 bases. Germline trimming cut 2 bases from V and 4 bases from J; bases unmatched to any gene: 0. This CDR3 is 13 amino acids long. Per germline, CDR1 SGHTA and CDR2 FQGTGA. CDR3 sequence: CASSLDRGYEQYF. The DNA for the CDR3 is TGTGCCAGCAGCTTAGACAGGGGGTACGAGCAGTACTTC. The full variable domain, rest sourced from reference TRBV7-3 and TRBJ2-7, is GAGVSQTPSNKVTEKGKYVELRCDPISGHTALYWYRQSLGQGPEFLIYFQGTGAADDSGLPNDRFFAVRPEGSVSTLKIQRTERGDSAVYLCASSLDRGYEQYFGPGTRLTVT.

This clone was picked up a small number of times. The gene calls are TRBV30 and TRBJ1-1; 10 bases match TRBD1. Germline V gene sequence: CDR1 GTSNPN, CDR2 SVGIG (reference sequence). This CDR3 comprises 16 residues. V lost 4 bases, J lost 8 bases, and 16 bases stayed unmatched. The DNA for the CDR3 is TGTGCCTGGATCCCCATTCCGGGACAGGGGCCAGCAGAAGCTTTCTTT. Protein product: CAWIPIPGQGPAEAFF.

The chain combines TRBV6-1 with TRBJ2-3; tentative D call: TRBD2 (6 bases). Trimming removed 7 bases from V and 2 bases from J, with 10 bases in between. This CDR3 region has 13 residues. Per germline, CDR1 MNHNS and CDR2 SASEGT. The CDR3 DNA sequence: TGTGCCAGCACATTAGCGGTCACAGATACGCAGTATTTT. This sequence encodes CASTLAVTDTQYF.

The chain couples TRBV18 to TRBJ2-7; D perhaps matches TRBD1 (5 bases). Per the germline V gene, CDR1 is KGHSH and CDR2 is LQKENI. Between the trimmed V and J ends, which lost 4 bases and 3 bases, there was a span of 13 bases. The CDR3 length is 14 residues. The CDR3 spells CASSRTPDSYEQYF. For the CDR3, the DNA is TGTGCCAGCTCACGCACCCCCGACAGCTACGAGCAGTACTTC.

V and J are TRBV5-1 and TRBJ2-1; 11 bases agree with TRBD2. CDR1 is SGHRS, CDR2 YFSETQ, per germline. The CDR3 has 16 amino acids. Losses at the gene ends were 5 bases for V and 3 bases for J; bases not matched to a gene: 7. The CDR3 DNA reads as TGCGCCAGCAGATTCGAGACTAGCGGGAACTACAATGAGCAGTTCTTC. It translates to CASRFETSGNYNEQFF. The whole variable domain, filled in from reference TRBV5-1 and TRBJ2-1, reads KAGVTQTPRYLIKTRGQQVTLSCSPISGHRSVSWYQQTPGQGLQFLFEYFSETQRNKGNFPGRFSGRQFSNSRSEMNVSTLELGDSALYLCASRFETSGNYNEQFFGPGTRLTVL.

The chain employs TRBV13 and TRBJ1-1; D may be TRBD1 (5 bases). This CDR3 has 19 amino acids. Germline V gives CDR1 PRHDT, CDR2 FYEKMQ (reference sequence). V lost 5 bases and J 4 bases, leaving 29 bases between the germline ends. The CDR3 loop is CASSQSSGDRLGGGTEAFF. CDR3 DNA sequence: TGTGCCAGCAGCCAAAGCAGCGGGGACCGCCTCGGGGGAGGCACTGAAGCTTTCTTT.

The rearrangement links TRBV28 to TRBJ1-2; D is perhaps TRBD1 (5 bases). V dropped 10 bases and J dropped 4 bases, with 16 bases sitting between them. Germline CDR1 and CDR2: MDHEN and SYDVKM. The CDR3 length is 13 residues. The CDR3 sequence is CAIGTGVLYGYTF. The DNA of the CDR3 is TGTGCCATAGGAACGGGGGTCCTCTATGGCTACACCTTC.

The chain couples TRBV29-1 to TRBJ1-2; D gene unclear. CDR3 length equals 11 residues. Between the trimmed V and J ends, which lost 4 bases and 6 bases, there was a span of 9 bases. From germline, CDR1 is SQVTM and CDR2 ANQGSEA. The CDR3 bases are TGCAGCGTTGTTAGCTCCGATGGCTACACCTTC. Amino acids: CSVVSSDGYTF.

V and J are TRBV9 and TRBJ2-7, with 8 bases aligning to TRBD1. The CDR3 extends over 16 amino acids. Germline V gives CDR1 SGDLS, CDR2 YYNGEE. The V and J ends lost 0 bases and 3 bases, in that order; junction bases with no gene match: 8. CDR3 amino acids: CASSVGPTGADYEQYF. In nucleotides, the CDR3 is TGTGCCAGCAGCGTAGGCCCGACAGGGGCAGACTACGAGCAGTACTTC.